These 6 T cell receptor beta chains were sequenced from one sample in a study of cytomegalovirus exposure and HLA in healthy donors. The PCR made use of 60 Vbeta and 13 Jbeta primers. The protocol was immunoSEQ multiplex PCR, while the TCRdb copy is restricted to in-frame clones and leaves out a portion. The table has 180,000 or so clones, 72% seen once. The specimen sequenced was PBMCs. The source is a human donor in good health.

The CDR3 sequence: CASSHQGSLSGNTIYF. The DNA for the CDR3 is TGTGCCAGCAGCCACCAGGGGTCTTTGTCTGGAAACACCATATATTTT. The rearrangement joins TRBV5-4 to TRBJ1-3, with D possibly matching TRBD1 (6 bases). Between the trimmed V and J ends, which lost 4 bases and 1 base, there was a span of 15 bases. This CDR3 is 16 amino acids long. Germline CDR1 and CDR2: SGHNT and YYREEE (reference sequence). The whole variable domain, filled in from reference TRBV5-4 and TRBJ1-3, reads ETGVTQSPTHLIKTRGQQVTLRCSSQSGHNTVSWYQQALGQGPQFIFQYYREEENGRGNFPPRFSGLQFPNYSSELNVNALELDDSALYLCASSHQGSLSGNTIYFGEGSWLTVV.

This clone was found once. At one end the junction does not follow the germline gene, possibly because of a read error. The V call is TRBV7-7, the J call TRBJ1-5; no clear D. The CDR3 covers 13 residues. CDR1 is SSHAT and CDR2 is FNYEAQ in the germline V gene (reference sequence). The chain's CDR3 is CASSRGRNQPQHF. The CDR3 bases are TGTGCTAGCAGCCGAGGTCGGAACCAGCCCCAGCATTTT.

The chain joins TRBV29-1 to TRBJ1-2; 8 nucleotides line up with TRBD1. This CDR3 contains 14 residues. The germline V gene has CDR1 SQVTM and CDR2 ANQGSEA. The J segment lost 3 bases and the V segment lost 7 bases, leaving 10 bases of the junction unmatched. The CDR3 spells CSDPRTGSYYGYTF. The CDR3 DNA reads TGCAGCGATCCACGGACAGGGTCCTACTATGGCTACACCTTC.

This clone is a singleton in its sample. The J gene is TRBJ2-5, the V gene TRBV5-1, with a weak D call TRBD1 (5 bases). V shed 4 bases and J shed 2 bases, with 12 bases lying between them. Germline V lookup: CDR1 SGHRS, CDR2 YFSETQ. The CDR3 runs to 14 residues. The CDR3 coding sequence is TGCGCCAGCAGCGGGGCAACCACTCAAGAGACCCAGTACTTC. Amino acid sequence: CASSGATTQETQYF.

The chain links TRBV5-1 to TRBJ2-2, with 9 bases identical to TRBD1. The CDR3 is made up of 15 amino acids. Germline lookup yields CDR1 SGHRS and CDR2 YFSETQ. After removal of 4 bases from V and 4 bases from J, the junction contained 5 bases not matched to a gene. CDR3 DNA sequence: TGCGCCAGCAGCCCGGACAGGGGCGTCACCGGGGAGCTGTTTTTT. Its protein is CASSPDRGVTGELFF.

The V and J genes are TRBV5-1 and TRBJ1-4, with D maybe TRBD1 (6 bases). Germline assignment: CDR1 SGHRS and CDR2 YFSETQ. The CDR3 spans 14 residues. The germline V and J ends were trimmed by 4 bases and 10 bases, with 17 bases remaining between them. CDR3 loop: CASSLRGAAGKLFF. The CDR3 DNA sequence: TGCGCCAGCAGCCTACGGGGGGCAGCGGGAAAACTGTTTTTT.